This T cell receptor beta chain was observed in a study of cytomegalovirus exposure and HLA in healthy donors (dated by TCRdb to about 2017). Regarding the research as a whole: An earlier analysis of some 550 of the donors reported 250 to 300 Gb of sequence data and around 120 million unique TCR beta sequences from 150 million to 200 million T cells. The study used immunosequencing to profile the T cell repertoires of some 600 subjects and linked those repertoires to cytomegalovirus serostatus. In the later analysis, no new phenotypic data were used to find candidate immune exposures; instead, reliance was placed on TCR beta sequences and their occurrence across donors. The number of typed donors differed by locus: about 629-630 for A, B, C, DRB1 and DQB1; about 520 for DQA1; about 600 for DPA1; and around 490 for DPB1. To study patterns of TCR occurrence, a later analysis re-analyzed previously published TCR beta repertoires from 700 or so donors and added high-resolution HLA genotyping. The study was designed to test whether signatures of past pathogen exposure could be identified by cataloging public T cell receptors. Both class I and class II loci were covered by HLA typing, at four-digit resolution. To predict cytomegalovirus infection status, the study combined high-throughput TCR immunosequencing, statistical association of individual TCRs with disease status, and machine learning. In addition to the first cohort of 500 to 850 subjects, a separate validation cohort of some 120 different subjects was used. A few DR-DQ haplotypes were treated as single units for association and clustering because of strong linkage in the cohort. Among the approximately 400 genotyped donors, around 79% belonged to the genetic ancestry cluster associated with self-reported Caucasian donors. Approximately 310 gigabases of sequencing data and tens of millions of unique TCR sequences were included in an early release covering under 650 HLA-typed donors. Donor age, sex, ethnicity and CMV serostatus were compiled together with the repertoire data. Across 398 genotyped donors of the cohort, an average of about 240,000 unique TCR beta nucleotide sequences per donor were sequenced, and approximately 19% of those sequences were non-productive. An earlier analysis of 500 to 750 of the donors applied high-throughput TCR beta sequencing to assess whether each TCR beta V gene segment acted as functional or pseudogenic. Genome-wide SNP genotypes for about 55% of the roughly 670 donors were used in a later genetic analysis, which treated that subset as a discovery cohort. All discovery cohort repertoires had been generated on a single sequencing platform.

The paper as a whole reports these results and caveats: Linkage disequilibrium might explain the correlated functional status among segregating V segments, but an unknown experimental factor could not be excluded. Because HLA typing was missing for some donors at each locus, association tests included only the typed subset. A few of the identified cytomegalovirus-associated TCR beta chains were confirmed in vitro to be specific for cytomegalovirus antigens. For the cohort, immune exposure information was limited to CMV serostatus. The sequencing pipeline was judged likely to have produced a cluster of highly shared sequence variants as a technical artifact. An earlier analysis of roughly 570 of the donors showed that most TCR beta V segments appeared in productive rearrangements either about 87% or about 30% of the time, which broadly matched IMGT annotations. Most TCR sequences were seen in very few donors, while some public TCRs were found in many individuals. Because counts were too low, 15 or so rarely observed V segments, including chromosome 9 orphons, were excluded from the earlier analysis of 587 of the donors. Only TCR beta chains were sequenced in this cohort, and the absence of alpha or paired-chain data limited detectable features. In a later analysis, HLA-associated TCR beta chains were found to be more clonally expanded and to have lower generation probabilities than equally common non-associated chains. The study gave a list of 150 to 200 TCR beta chains associated with cytomegalovirus. V-gene and J-gene trimming of TCR beta chains was associated with a missense DCLRE1C variant in a later genetic analysis, and the association was replicated in an independent cohort. In a later analysis, the rate of TCR association differed among HLA loci, with DRB1 alleles having the most associated TCRs and HLA-C alleles having the fewest. A later analysis found that most CMV-associated TCR beta chains appeared HLA-restricted, with HLA associations seemingly driven largely by CMV exposure. Strong co-occurrence of HLA alleles, especially DR and DQ, made assigning TCR associations to individual alleles difficult. Because the 87-base-pair reads could not distinguish some IMGT-functional V segments, including TRBV6-2 and TRBV6-3, those segments were excluded. According to the authors, the approach could potentially be generalized to other disease states and immunological phenotypes. A further reported finding was that TCR beta sequences accurately predicted the HLA-A and HLA-B alleles for most subjects in the first cohort. Sequencing depth was assumed to be roughly uniform across donors in the presence/absence analyses, though that assumption may not hold. The classifier was reported to diagnose cytomegalovirus status with high specificity and sensitivity in both the original and validation cohorts. A later analysis associated about 17,000 TCR beta sequences with specific HLA alleles at a false discovery rate of 0.05. In a later genetic analysis, fewer N-insertions in productive TCRs were reported among donors in an Asian-associated ancestry cluster than the approximately 670-donor mean. In a later analysis, several top co-occurrence clusters were reported to appear linked to parvovirus B19, influenza, CMV and Epstein-Barr virus.

Of note for this clone: Its antigen is still unknown. No per-base quality is available; no much larger clone lies one base away.

Library creation used the immunoSEQ multiplex PCR assay. The multiplex PCR relied on a mix of 60 forward primers for TCR Vbeta segments and 13 reverse primers for TCR Jbeta segments. Amplification of the CDR3 region of rearranged TCR beta genes was performed with a multiplex PCR assay on genomic DNA. Amplified TCR beta libraries were sequenced as 87-base-pair reads on the Illumina HiSeq System. As for how the authors treated the data: Across the roughly 670 repertoires, a later analysis counted 75 million to 90 million unique TCR beta chains, roughly 11 million of which were shared by at least two donors. To remove PCR and sequencing errors, raw reads were error-corrected and collapsed into unique sequences using a nearest-neighbor algorithm that merged closely related sequences. CDR3 sequences were aligned to IMGT reference sequences to assign V, D and J gene segments. For a sequence to be retained, at least a six-nucleotide match to both a V gene segment and a J gene segment was required. A rearrangement was called productive if the CDR3 had no stop codons and remained in frame with V and J, and every other rearrangement was called non-productive. CDR3 was defined according to IMGT convention as the region running from the second conserved V-encoded cysteine to the conserved J-encoded phenylalanine. In an earlier analysis of around 540 of the donors, sequences lacking an unambiguous match to a single V gene segment were excluded. In an earlier analysis of several hundred of the donors, V segments were called functional above 56.7% productive rearrangements and were called segregating when the between-donor standard deviation exceeded 5%. To diagnose cytomegalovirus status from the catalog of TCR beta chain sequences, a statistical classification framework was built. V and J gene assignment, in a later analysis, came from comparing TCR nucleotide sequences with IMGT/GENE-DB human TR gene sequences. A later analysis assigned CDR3 sequences and most-parsimonious VDJ recombination scenarios with the TCRdist pipeline. In a later analysis, each TCR beta chain was defined by its CDR3 amino acid sequence together with its V-gene family, and reads lacking a unique V-gene family were excluded. As a way to deal with suspected cross-contamination and a sequencing artifact, a later analysis dropped 450 to 600 nucleotide sequences that were highly shared and had low generation probability. For each public chain, a later analysis derived a clonal expansion index from normalized ranks of inferred template counts within each repertoire. Generation probabilities in a later analysis came from a VDJ recombination model fitted to out-of-frame rearrangements, and those results were checked against IGoR. A later analysis scored TCR-TCR, TCR-HLA and TCR-CMV co-occurrence with hypergeometric tests, applying a repertoire-size bias correction to TCR pairs. In a later analysis, false discovery rates were estimated by permuting HLA or CMV assignments 20 times. In a later analysis, co-occurring TCRs were grouped using DBSCAN, and TCRdist sequence similarity was added for clustering within HLA-allele-positive subsets. For co-occurrence clustering, repertoires with fewer than 30,000 or more than 120,000 public chains were excluded, along with five repertoires with anomalous nucleotide sharing. Held by TCRdb, this immuneACCESS table contains in-frame sequences only and omits some clones. Under half of the omission traces to an unresolved V gene where checked; the cause of the rest is unknown. D and trimming were read from the DNA, whereas the V and J calls and clone size are those reported in that table. For this sample the table gives 180,000 or so clones, of which approximately 85% were detected only once. Roughly 10% of the sample belongs to the ten largest clones.

At the junction V is shortened by 7 bases and J by 0 bases, with 10 bases in between. CDR1 SGHNT and CDR2 YENEEA are derived from the germline V gene. The CDR3 has 15 amino acids, counting the end cysteine and phenylalanine. The only DNA kept is the CDR3, 45 bases in frame from the first base. The cohort was made up of around 720 healthy bone marrow donors. At the time of sampling, every cohort member was nominally healthy, though immune exposures that went unrecorded were likely present. The donor tested CMV seropositive and was one of the 289 seropositive cohort members. A peripheral blood sample was provided by each donor, and peripheral blood mononuclear cells were used for TCR beta sequencing. Genomic DNA was extracted from the blood cell samples with the Qiagen DNeasy Blood Extraction Kit.

Sequencing used PBMCs. The receptor was isolated from a man between 18 and 29 years old in good health and CMV-seropositive. This chain is built from TRBV11-3 and TRBJ1-6; confidence is insufficient to name the D gene. The CDR3 in this case is CASISYLSYNSPLHF. The base sequence is TGTGCCAGCATAAGCTACCTCTCCTATAATTCACCCCTCCACTTT.